These T cell receptor beta chains were read from a single sample in a study of molecular identifiers for immune sequencing clone quantification. In TCRdb, the PCR reads were re-called with MiXCR into one record per CDR3 protein. Among about 640,000 distinct CDR3 sequences listed, 20% were seen once. Sequencing was done on a sample of naive CD8+ T cells from blood, with Jurkat cell RNA spiked in. These receptors were taken from a human donor in good health. Some libraries in this study had Jurkat cell RNA spiked in. Both conserved end residues are part of each CDR3. The order of the fields is clone size, D gene, V gene, J gene, CDR3 DNA, CDR3 protein. The D gene is left open where the match is weak. Expanded clones are given a class, and other clones once, few, many or no size at all.

clone_size: -
d_call: -
v_call: TRBV5-1
j_call: TRBJ2-1
cdr3_nt: TGCGCCAGCAGCTTGGAGACAGTTTATACCCACAATGAGCAGTTCTTC
cdr3_aa: CASSLETVYTHNEQFF

clone_size: many
d_call: -
v_call: TRBV7-2
j_call: TRBJ1-1
cdr3_nt: TGTGCCAGCAGCTATGCCTTTGGGGACTGGCGAGGAACTTTCTTT
cdr3_aa: CASSYAFGDWRGTFF

clone_size: many
d_call: TRBD1
v_call: TRBV7-9
j_call: TRBJ1-1
cdr3_nt: TGTGCCAGCAGCACCCCCGAGTGGACAGGGAGGGGCACTGAAGCTTTCTTT
cdr3_aa: CASSTPEWTGRGTEAFF

clone_size: -
d_call: -
v_call: TRBV13
j_call: TRBJ1-5
cdr3_nt: TGTGCCAGCAGCCTTTCCACAGATACGCAGCATTTT
cdr3_aa: CASSLSTDTQHF

clone_size: -
d_call: TRBD1
v_call: TRBV9
j_call: TRBJ2-3
cdr3_nt: TGTGCCAGCAGCGCCAAGACGGGACAGGGTTTCGCAGATACGCAGTATTTT
cdr3_aa: CASSAKTGQGFADTQYF

clone_size: few
d_call: TRBD2
v_call: TRBV19
j_call: TRBJ2-7
cdr3_nt: TGTGCCTGTAGTGTGATTAGCGGGATCGGATACGAGCAGTACTTC
cdr3_aa: CACSVISGIGYEQYF

clone_size: -
d_call: TRBD1
v_call: TRBV7-9
j_call: TRBJ2-6
cdr3_nt: TGTGCCAGCAGCTTAGGAGGGGGCGACTGGGCCAACGTCCTGACTTTC
cdr3_aa: CASSLGGGDWANVLTF

clone_size: -
d_call: -
v_call: TRBV30
j_call: TRBJ2-2
cdr3_nt: TGTGCCTGGGGAACCCTGTGGGGGGCGGCCGGGGAGCTGTCTTTT
cdr3_aa: CAWGTLWGAAGELSF

clone_size: few
d_call: -
v_call: TRBV6-2/TRBV6-3
j_call: TRBJ2-7
cdr3_nt: TGTGCCAGCAGCCGCTCCCCGGGTAACGAGCAGTACTTC
cdr3_aa: CASSRSPGNEQYF

clone_size: -
d_call: TRBD1
v_call: TRBV19
j_call: TRBJ2-2
cdr3_nt: TGTACCAGTAGTCTAAGACAGGGGAACACCGGGGAGCTGTTTTTT
cdr3_aa: CTSSLRQGNTGELFF

clone_size: many
d_call: -
v_call: TRBV12-3/TRBV12-4
j_call: TRBJ2-2
cdr3_nt: TGTGCCAGCAGCACCCGACGGGAACTCCTCACCGGGGAGCTGTTTTTT
cdr3_aa: CASSTRRELLTGELFF

clone_size: many
d_call: -
v_call: TRBV24-1
j_call: TRBJ2-6
cdr3_nt: TGTGCCACCAGTGATTTGACAGAAGACTCTGGGGCCAACGTCCTGACTTTC
cdr3_aa: CATSDLTEDSGANVLTF

clone_size: many
d_call: TRBD1
v_call: TRBV19
j_call: TRBJ1-5
cdr3_nt: TGTGCCAGTAGTGTAGGACAGGGATTGTTACAGCCCCAGCATTTT
cdr3_aa: CASSVGQGLLQPQHF

clone_size: many
d_call: -
v_call: TRBV6-2/TRBV6-3
j_call: TRBJ1-1
cdr3_nt: TGTGCCAGCAGTTACGAGGTGCCCCCCAGGGATGACGGGGACAACACTGAAGCTTTCTTT
cdr3_aa: CASSYEVPPRDDGDNTEAFF

clone_size: many
d_call: TRBD2
v_call: TRBV2
j_call: TRBJ2-5
cdr3_nt: TGTGCCAGCACTCCCCCCGTCAGCGGGGTAAAGGAGACCCAGTACTTC
cdr3_aa: CASTPPVSGVKETQYF

clone_size: many
d_call: TRBD1
v_call: TRBV2
j_call: TRBJ2-5
cdr3_nt: TGTGCCAGCAGTGAAGGACAGGGGGCCACTCAAGAGACCCAGTACTTC
cdr3_aa: CASSEGQGATQETQYF

clone_size: many
d_call: -
v_call: TRBV7-6
j_call: TRBJ1-1
cdr3_nt: TGTGCCAGCAGCTTAGCGCGGCAGGGGTCCGAAGCTTTCTTT
cdr3_aa: CASSLARQGSEAFF

clone_size: many
d_call: TRBD1
v_call: TRBV19
j_call: TRBJ2-7
cdr3_nt: TGTGCCAGTAGTACAAGGACAGGGGGCATCGAGCAGTACTTC
cdr3_aa: CASSTRTGGIEQYF

clone_size: many
d_call: TRBD2
v_call: TRBV4-1
j_call: TRBJ2-7
cdr3_nt: TGCGCCAGCAGCCAAGGTATTGCGGGGGGGATCGAGCAGTACTTC
cdr3_aa: CASSQGIAGGIEQYF

clone_size: few
d_call: -
v_call: TRBV19
j_call: TRBJ2-1
cdr3_nt: TGTGCCAGTAGTTATGGGGGCGGAGGACTTTACAATGAGCAGTTCTTC
cdr3_aa: CASSYGGGGLYNEQFF

clone_size: many
d_call: -
v_call: TRBV7-3
j_call: TRBJ2-2
cdr3_nt: TGTGCCAGCAGCTTAACGCGGGCTGATCCCTTGACCGGGGAGCTGTTTTTT
cdr3_aa: CASSLTRADPLTGELFF

clone_size: few
d_call: TRBD2
v_call: TRBV19
j_call: TRBJ2-7
cdr3_nt: TGTGCCAGTAGTATCTTAGCGGGAGGTTTGGACGAGCAGTACTTC
cdr3_aa: CASSILAGGLDEQYF

clone_size: few
d_call: -
v_call: TRBV10-3
j_call: TRBJ1-2
cdr3_nt: TGTGCCATCAGTTCCGGGACTCGAATCGCTAACTATGGCTACACCTTC
cdr3_aa: CAISSGTRIANYGYTF

clone_size: few
d_call: -
v_call: TRBV7-6
j_call: TRBJ2-7
cdr3_nt: TGTGCCAGCAGCCCCGAATTATCCGGAAAGGCCTACGAGCAGTACTTC
cdr3_aa: CASSPELSGKAYEQYF

clone_size: few
d_call: -
v_call: TRBV5-3
j_call: TRBJ1-2
cdr3_nt: TGTGCCAGAAGCTTTGGAGCGGCGGGTTATGGCTACACCTTC
cdr3_aa: CARSFGAAGYGYTF

clone_size: many
d_call: TRBD2
v_call: TRBV7-8
j_call: TRBJ2-1
cdr3_nt: TGTGCCAGCAGCTCGCTACCCGGACTAGCGGGGGGTCTATACAATGAGCAGTTCTTC
cdr3_aa: CASSSLPGLAGGLYNEQFF

clone_size: few
d_call: -
v_call: TRBV4-3
j_call: TRBJ1-2
cdr3_nt: TGCGCCAGCAGCCTAGATATCTCGAGAGTTGGCTACACCTTC
cdr3_aa: CASSLDISRVGYTF

clone_size: -
d_call: -
v_call: TRBV9
j_call: TRBJ2-1
cdr3_nt: TGTGCCAGCAGCGCCAAGACAGGAAGCAGGTACAATGAGCAGTTCTTC
cdr3_aa: CASSAKTGSRYNEQFF

clone_size: many
d_call: TRBD1
v_call: TRBV6-2/TRBV6-3
j_call: TRBJ2-5
cdr3_nt: TGTGCCAGCAGTTACTCTGTGGGGACAGGGATGGAGACCCAGTACTTC
cdr3_aa: CASSYSVGTGMETQYF

clone_size: -
d_call: TRBD1
v_call: TRBV30
j_call: TRBJ2-1
cdr3_nt: TGTGCCTGGAGTGATGTGACAGGGGGGTTTTCCAATGAGCAGTTCTTC
cdr3_aa: CAWSDVTGGFSNEQFF

clone_size: many
d_call: -
v_call: TRBV4-2
j_call: TRBJ1-1
cdr3_nt: TGTGCCAGCAGCCGAGACGGGTTCACTGAAGCTTTCTTT
cdr3_aa: CASSRDGFTEAFF

clone_size: few
d_call: -
v_call: TRBV27
j_call: TRBJ2-7
cdr3_nt: TGTGCCAGCAGTTTTTCGGGGGACCCTCTAGAGCAGTACTTC
cdr3_aa: CASSFSGDPLEQYF

clone_size: many
d_call: -
v_call: TRBV28
j_call: TRBJ2-1
cdr3_nt: TGTGCCAGCAGTGCCGGGTCCTGGCTGAATGAGCAGTTCTTC
cdr3_aa: CASSAGSWLNEQFF

clone_size: few
d_call: TRBD1
v_call: TRBV2
j_call: TRBJ2-7
cdr3_nt: TGTGCCACCCCGGGACAGGGGCCTTACGAGCAGTACTTC
cdr3_aa: CATPGQGPYEQYF

clone_size: few
d_call: -
v_call: TRBV27
j_call: TRBJ2-2
cdr3_nt: TGTGCCAGCAGCCCCGCGGACACCGGGGAGCTGTTTTTT
cdr3_aa: CASSPADTGELFF

clone_size: -
d_call: -
v_call: TRBV19
j_call: TRBJ1-6
cdr3_nt: TGTGCCAGTAGTAGGGACCGAAATTCATCCCTCCACTTT
cdr3_aa: CASSRDRNSSLHF

clone_size: -
d_call: -
v_call: TRBV7-8
j_call: TRBJ2-4
cdr3_nt: TGTGCCAGCAGTCGATTAGGGGAAGACATTCAGTACTTC
cdr3_aa: CASSRLGEDIQYF

clone_size: many
d_call: -
v_call: TRBV6-5
j_call: TRBJ1-1
cdr3_nt: TGTGCCAGCAGCGCTGACAGGAACCTGAACACTGAAGCTTTCTTT
cdr3_aa: CASSADRNLNTEAFF

clone_size: -
d_call: -
v_call: TRBV23-1
j_call: TRBJ1-1
cdr3_nt: TGCGCCAGCAGTCACCCCAACAGGCACTCTAGCACTGAAGCTTTCTTT
cdr3_aa: CASSHPNRHSSTEAFF

clone_size: many
d_call: TRBD1
v_call: TRBV19
j_call: TRBJ1-4
cdr3_nt: TGTGCCAGTAGTATCTCGAGGGGGCGCGAGGAAAAACTGTTTTTT
cdr3_aa: CASSISRGREEKLFF

clone_size: -
d_call: -
v_call: TRBV30
j_call: TRBJ2-7
cdr3_nt: TGTGCCTGGGGTTCCCGGGGCGGGCCCTACGAGCAGTACTTC
cdr3_aa: CAWGSRGGPYEQYF

clone_size: many
d_call: -
v_call: TRBV5-1
j_call: TRBJ2-7
cdr3_nt: TGCGCCAGCAGCTTGGATCAGTCCTACGAGCAGTACTTC
cdr3_aa: CASSLDQSYEQYF

clone_size: many
d_call: -
v_call: TRBV18
j_call: TRBJ2-6
cdr3_nt: TGTGCCAGCTCACCTAGTCAGTACTCTGGGGCCAACGTCCTGACTTTC
cdr3_aa: CASSPSQYSGANVLTF

clone_size: -
d_call: -
v_call: TRBV14
j_call: TRBJ1-2
cdr3_nt: TGTGCCAGCAGCCTTTCTGGACAGACGCCATATGGCTACACCTTC
cdr3_aa: CASSLSGQTPYGYTF